This T cell receptor (beta chain) is drawn from a study of cytomegalovirus exposure and HLA in healthy donors. To note about this clone: The antigen is unknown.

Whole-study results and caveats: Altogether, 160 or so TCR beta chains were recorded as cytomegalovirus-associated. Rare TCR sequences dominated, though some public TCRs recurred in many donors. Later analysis reportedly placed an Asian-associated ancestry cluster below the roughly 640-donor mean in N-insertions.

CDR1 and CDR2 from the germline V gene are SGHTA and FQGTGA. There are 13 residues in the CDR3. Trimming took 4 bases from V and 6 from J; bases not matched to a gene: 1. PCR used 60 Vbeta primers and 13 Jbeta primers. Profiled with immunoSEQ multiplex PCR; TCRdb holds only in-frame clones, not every one. The repertoire holds more than 95,000 clones, with around 73% as singletons. The TCR originated in a man in his fifties or sixties in good health and CMV-seropositive. Input material: PBMCs. The V gene is TRBV7-3, the J gene TRBJ1-1; TRBD1 aligns across 11 bases. This CDR3 reads CASSWDRGAEAFF. The CDR3 nucleotides are TGTGCCAGCAGCTGGGACAGGGGGGCTGAAGCTTTCTTT.